The 25 T cell receptor beta chains reported below all come from one sample, sequenced in a study of technical replicates of blood from a handful of donors. Generated by immunoSEQ multiplex PCR, the TCRdb table keeps only in-frame clones and is missing some. Of around 68,000 clones in the sample, approximately 97% are singletons; the top ten hold approximately 0.3%. Sequenced sample: T cells isolated from PBMCs. These TCRs come from a human donor in good health.

The chain combines TRBV7-9 with TRBJ1-5, with D possibly being TRBD1 (6 bases). Trimming removed 6 bases from V and 0 bases from J, with 12 bases in between. Looked up from germline, CDR1 is SEHNR and CDR2 is FQNEAQ (reference sequence). CDR3 length equals 15 residues. The CDR3 DNA reads as TGTGCCAGCAGAAAATCAGGGGCTAGCAATCAGCCCCAGCATTTT. Translating gives CASRKSGASNQPQHF.

The chain uses TRBV7-9 and TRBJ2-7, with 9 bases fitting TRBD1. The CDR3 extends over 18 amino acids. V was clipped by 5 bases and J by 2 bases; unmatched bases: 16. Germline V gives CDR1 SEHNR, CDR2 FQNEAQ (reference sequence). The CDR3 bases are TGTGCCAGCAGCGATACCGGGACAGGGTGGACGAGCGCCTACGAGCAGTACTTC. This encodes CASSDTGTGWTSAYEQYF. The full variable domain, its missing parts supplied by reference TRBV7-9 and TRBJ2-7, is DTGVSQNPRHKITKRGQNVTFRCDPISEHNRLYWYRQTLGQGPEFLTYFQNEAQLEKSRLLSDRFSAERPKGSFSTLEIQRTEQGDSAMYLCASSDTGTGWTSAYEQYFGPGTRLTVT.

This chain links TRBV15 with TRBJ2-2, with D possibly being TRBD2 (6 bases). Trimming left V 3 bases short and J 0 bases short, with 8 bases between. Germline loops: CDR1 LNHNV, CDR2 YYDKDF (reference sequence). The CDR3 sequence is 15 residues long. CDR3 residues: CATSRGGANTGELFF. The CDR3 nucleotides read TGTGCCACCAGCAGGGGAGGCGCGAACACCGGGGAGCTGTTTTTT.

This chain connects TRBV5-6 to TRBJ1-5; no clear D gene. The CDR3 is made up of 15 amino acids. Trimming stripped 4 bases from V and 5 bases from J, with 16 bases between. The V gene's germline CDR1 is SGHDT and CDR2 YYEEEE. The CDR3 loop is CASSLLDRLDQPQHF. CDR3 sequence (DNA): TGTGCCAGCAGCCTCCTAGACCGACTAGATCAGCCCCAGCATTTT.

The rearrangement joins TRBV6-5 to TRBJ1-1; D is unclear. CDR1 is MNHEY and CDR2 is SVGAGI in the germline V gene. The CDR3 consists of 16 residues. V lost 4 bases to trimming and J lost 0 bases, with 15 bases between them. The CDR3 nucleotides read TGTGCCAGCAGTTCCCCCCTCGGACTGTTGAACACTGAAGCTTTCTTT. This sequence encodes CASSSPLGLLNTEAFF.

This chain uses TRBV6-1 with TRBJ1-1; TRBD1 agrees at 10 bases. Germline V gene sequence: CDR1 MNHNS, CDR2 SASEGT. This CDR3 spans 13 amino acids. V lost 9 bases and J lost 0; bases outside the gene matches: 1. DNA for the CDR3: TGTGCCAGTGGGACAGGGGTGAACACTGAAGCTTTCTTT. This sequence encodes CASGTGVNTEAFF.

The chain couples TRBV7-3 to TRBJ2-2; no definite D call. The CDR3 is 15 amino acids. V dropped 2 bases and J dropped 5 bases, with 12 bases sitting between them. The germline gives CDR1 SGHTA, CDR2 FQGTGA. The CDR3 bases are TGTGCCAGCAGCTTAGACGGGTCCCAGACCGGGGAGCTGTTTTTT. Amino acid sequence: CASSLDGSQTGELFF.

The chain employs TRBV23-1 and TRBJ2-5; TRBD1 might be the D (5 bases). TRBV23-1 is assigned to the ORF class and has an uncertain function. The CDR3 consists of 13 residues. The V gene lost 0 bases and the J gene lost 5 bases, with 7 bases spanning the gap. CDR3 in DNA: TGCGCCAGCAGTCAATCGAACAGGGAGACCCAGTACTTC. It encodes CASSQSNRETQYF.

The CDR3 bases are TGTGCCAGTAGTATAGATGGGACAGGGGGTCGGTACGAGCAGTACTTC. Protein product: CASSIDGTGGRYEQYF. The rearrangement uses TRBV19 and TRBJ2-7; 11 bases agree with TRBD1. The CDR3 loop spans 16 amino acids. The germline gives CDR1 LNHDA, CDR2 SQIVND (reference sequence). V lost 0 bases and J lost 4; bases outside the gene matches: 5.

The CDR3 bases are TGCGCCAGCAGTGGGGGACAGTCGTACGAGCAGTACTTC. It is translated as CASSGGQSYEQYF. V usage is TRBV10-1 and J usage is TRBJ2-7, with 7 positions matching TRBD1. The CDR3 runs to 13 residues. Germline CDR1 and CDR2: WNHNN and SYGVQD (reference sequence). V gave up 4 bases and J gave up 4 bases; unmatched junction bases: 4.

The V and J genes are TRBV5-1 and TRBJ1-1; maybe TRBD1 (6 bases). Per germline, CDR1 SGHRS and CDR2 YFSETQ. V was clipped by 5 bases and J by 5 bases, with 10 bases between them. This CDR3 is built from 12 residues. The CDR3 spells CASREGGTEAFF. The CDR3 DNA reads TGCGCCAGCAGGGAGGGGGGGACTGAAGCTTTCTTT. The full variable domain, completed using reference TRBV5-1 and TRBJ1-1, is KAGVTQTPRYLIKTRGQQVTLSCSPISGHRSVSWYQQTPGQGLQFLFEYFSETQRNKGNFPGRFSGRQFSNSRSEMNVSTLELGDSALYLCASREGGTEAFFGQGTRLTVV.

The chain links TRBV29-1 to TRBJ2-7, with D maybe TRBD1 (5 bases). Germline V gene data show CDR1 as SQVTM and CDR2 as ANQGSEA. CDR3 length: 13 amino acids. Trimming left V 2 bases short and J 6 bases short, with 14 bases between. The chain's CDR3 is CSVESRQGSEQYF. The CDR3 DNA follows: TGCAGCGTTGAATCTCGCCAGGGTAGCGAGCAGTACTTC.

The sample holds one count of this clone. The genes are TRBV13 and TRBJ1-1, with 7 nucleotides matching TRBD1. Trimming cost V 3 bases and J 3 bases; bases outside gene matches: 7. Germline V gene sequence: CDR1 PRHDT, CDR2 FYEKMQ (reference sequence). This CDR3 region has 15 residues. The CDR3 sequence is CASSFMTGQHTEAFF. The CDR3 region has the DNA TGTGCCAGCAGCTTCATGACAGGGCAGCACACTGAAGCTTTCTTT.

This clone appeared once. The gene calls are TRBV5-4 and TRBJ2-7, with D perhaps TRBD1 (7 bases). The V end lost 4 bases, the J end lost 4 bases, and 15 bases lay between the germline ends. CDR1 and CDR2 (germline): SGHNT, YYREEE (reference sequence). This CDR3 is 14 amino acids long. CDR3 sequence reads: CASSGGTAGYEQYF. DNA for the CDR3: TGTGCCAGCAGCGGAGGGACAGCCGGTTACGAGCAGTACTTC.

The chain recombines TRBV28 with TRBJ2-5; TRBD1 aligns across 7 bases. The CDR3 has 13 amino acids. Germline-derived CDR1 and CDR2 are MDHEN and SYDVKM. V shed 4 bases, J shed 3 bases, and the junction held 2 bases outside the gene matches. Here the CDR3 reads CASSWQGEETQYF. CDR3 DNA sequence: TGTGCCAGCAGTTGGCAGGGGGAAGAGACCCAGTACTTC.

The genes are TRBV28 and TRBJ2-7, with D tentatively TRBD2 (6 bases). CDR1 is MDHEN, CDR2 SYDVKM, per germline. The CDR3 contains 17 residues. V was cut by 4 bases and J by 0 bases, with 19 bases left in between. CDR3 sequence reads: CASSSPGVAVNSYEQYF. The CDR3 nucleotides read TGTGCCAGCAGTTCCCCCGGGGTAGCGGTAAACTCCTACGAGCAGTACTTC.

The chain joins TRBV27 to TRBJ1-2; 9 bases are a match to TRBD1. The CDR3 has 13 residues. The trim removed 2 bases at V and 7 bases at J, leaving 2 bases unmatched. Germline CDR1 reads MNHEY; CDR2 reads SMNVEV (reference sequence). CDR3 amino acids: CASSLGQGSGYTF. The CDR3 coding sequence is TGTGCCAGCAGTTTAGGACAGGGGAGTGGCTACACCTTC.

This chain links TRBV9 with TRBJ2-7; no clear D gene. Germline CDR1 and CDR2: SGDLS and YYNGEE. This CDR3 region has 13 residues. V dropped 0 bases and J dropped 3 bases, with 7 bases sitting between them. CDR3 in DNA: TGTGCCAGCAGCGTAGTCCCGAGCTACGAGCAGTACTTC. This gives the protein CASSVVPSYEQYF.

With respect to this clone: This specimen includes other DNA sequences encoding the same CDR3. The chain joins TRBV7-9 to TRBJ1-1; D unresolved. Deletions cut 5 bases from V and 0 bases from J, with 4 bases between. CDR1 is SEHNR, CDR2 FQNEAQ, per germline (reference sequence). This CDR3 comprises 12 residues. This CDR3 is CASSPVNTEAFF. The CDR3 nucleotides read TGTGCCAGCAGCCCTGTGAACACTGAAGCTTTCTTT.

The chain joins TRBV5-8 to TRBJ1-4; 9 bases align to TRBD1. CDR3 length: 15 residues. Germline CDR1 and CDR2: SGHTS and YDEGEE. V trimming: 5 bases; J trimming: 6 bases; junction bases outside the gene matches: 8. The CDR3 spells CASRKRTGVYEKLFF. For the CDR3, the DNA is TGTGCCAGCAGAAAGCGGACAGGGGTTTATGAAAAACTGTTTTTT. The full variable domain, its missing parts supplied by reference TRBV5-8 and TRBJ1-4, is EAGVTQSPTHLIKTRGQQATLRCSPISGHTSVYWYQQALGLGLQFLLWYDEGEERNRGNFPPRFSGRQFPNYSSELNVNALELEDSALYLCASRKRTGVYEKLFFGSGTQLSVL.

This chain connects TRBV5-1 to TRBJ2-3; the D is unclear. Germline CDR1 is SGHRS and CDR2 is YFSETQ. CDR3 length: 16 amino acids. Trimming cost V 1 base and J 0 bases, with 12 bases left between them. CDR3 loop: CASSLMRRSSTDTQYF. CDR3 DNA sequence: TGCGCCAGCAGCTTGATGAGGCGCTCCAGCACAGATACGCAGTATTTT.

V usage is TRBV15 and J usage is TRBJ1-5; D call uncertain. V was shortened by 4 bases and J by 5 bases, with 18 bases between the two germline ends. The CDR3 runs to 16 residues. Germline V gene lookup returns CDR1 LNHNV and CDR2 YYDKDF (reference sequence). The CDR3 nucleotides are TGTGCCACCAGCAAGGTACCGGGTCCCAAAGATCAGCCCCAGCATTTT. Encoded protein: CATSKVPGPKDQPQHF.

This chain uses TRBV11-2 with TRBJ1-1, with D uncertain. CDR1 and CDR2 (germline): SGHAT, FQNNGV. Trimming pared 7 bases from V and 8 bases from J, leaving 14 bases between. The CDR3 runs 12 residues. CDR3 DNA: TGTGCCAGCACCTATTACCTCCCCGAAGCTTTCTTT. As protein: CASTYYLPEAFF.

V is TRBV29-1 and J is TRBJ1-2; 10 bases fit TRBD1. The CDR3 is made up of 15 amino acids. V gave up 6 bases and J gave up 0 bases; unmatched junction bases: 7. Germline values: CDR1 SQVTM, CDR2 ANQGSEA. CDR3 bases: TGCAGCGTCGCCTCCGGGACAGGGGCTAACTATGGCTACACCTTC. This encodes CSVASGTGANYGYTF.

DNA for the CDR3: TGTGCCAGCAGCTTAGCGCAGGGGATGTCCGGGGAGCTGTTTTTT. Amino acid sequence: CASSLAQGMSGELFF. The V call is TRBV7-2, the J call TRBJ2-2; the D gene is possibly TRBD1 (6 bases). The CDR3 covers 15 residues. The germline CDR1 and CDR2 sequences are SGHTA and FQGNSA. Between the trimmed V and J ends, which lost 0 bases and 6 bases, there was a span of 11 bases.